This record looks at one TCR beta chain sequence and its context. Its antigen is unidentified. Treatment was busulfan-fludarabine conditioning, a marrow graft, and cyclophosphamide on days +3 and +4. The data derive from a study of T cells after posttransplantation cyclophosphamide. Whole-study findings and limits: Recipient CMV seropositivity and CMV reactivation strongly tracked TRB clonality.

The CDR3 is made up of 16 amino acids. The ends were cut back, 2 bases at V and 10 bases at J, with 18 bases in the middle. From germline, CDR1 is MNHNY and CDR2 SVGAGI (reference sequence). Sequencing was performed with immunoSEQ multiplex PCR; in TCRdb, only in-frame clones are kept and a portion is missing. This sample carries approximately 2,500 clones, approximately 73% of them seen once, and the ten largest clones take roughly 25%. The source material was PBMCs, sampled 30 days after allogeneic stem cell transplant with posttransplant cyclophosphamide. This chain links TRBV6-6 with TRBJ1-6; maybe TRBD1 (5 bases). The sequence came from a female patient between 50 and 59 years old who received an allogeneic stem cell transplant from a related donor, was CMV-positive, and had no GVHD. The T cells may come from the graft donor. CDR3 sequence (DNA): TGTGCCAGCAGTTACGGACGGGGGAGGGAGCAATCACCCCTCCACTTT. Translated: CASSYGRGREQSPLHF.